This is a list of T cell receptor beta chains from one sample in a study of shared clonotypes between healthy human individuals. Produced via immunoSEQ multiplex PCR; TCRdb's table is partial and in-frame only. The repertoire holds some 1,100,000 clones, with around 82% as singletons. Sequenced: memory CD4+ T cells from PBMCs. The origin of the receptors is a man between 18 and 35 years old in good health. Some clones in this sample may be carry-over from other donors' samples. Each CDR3 is given with its conserved first and last residue. Each record gives: D gene, clone size, J gene, V gene, CDR3 DNA, CDR3 protein. A D gene is named only where the DNA matches it firmly. Size tells how often a clone was seen (once, few, many) or the class of an expanded clone, and some rows leave it out.

>-|-|TRBJ2-3|TRBV12-5
TGTGCTAGTGGTTTGGCAGGGCCAGATACGCAGTATTTT
CASGLAGPDTQYF
>-|-|TRBJ2-7|TRBV10-2
TGCGCCAGCAGTGACAACCGACGCGGCTCCGAGCAGTACTTC
CASSDNRRGSEQYF
>-|-|TRBJ2-3|TRBV28
TGTGCCAGCTGGGGTTGGTCGACAGATACGCAGTATTTT
CASWGWSTDTQYF
>-|-|TRBJ2-2|TRBV5-1
TGCGCCAGCAGCACCCTCTTCGGGGAGCTGTTTTTT
CASSTLFGELFF
>-|-|TRBJ2-2|TRBV5-1
TGCGCCAGCAGCTTGGGACAGCACGTGCGAACCGGGGAGCTGTTTTTT
CASSLGQHVRTGELFF
>TRBD2|few|TRBJ2-5|TRBV5-6
TGTGCCAGCAGCTTGTTTTTAGGGAGCGGGAGGGGATCCCAAGAGACCCAGTACTTC
CASSLFLGSGRGSQETQYF
>-|-|TRBJ1-3|TRBV29-1
TGCAGCGTTGAGGGTGCCTCTGGAAACACCATATATTTT
CSVEGASGNTIYF
>TRBD1|-|TRBJ2-6|TRBV7-9
TGTGCCAGCAGCGGGACAGGGCTCTCTGGGGCCAACGTCCTGACTTTC
CASSGTGLSGANVLTF
>TRBD1|-|TRBJ2-1|TRBV5-6
TGTGCCAGCAGCTGGGGACAGGATATCAATGAGCAGTTCTTC
CASSWGQDINEQFF
>TRBD2|-|TRBJ2-7|TRBV11-2
TGTGCCAGCAGCTTCAGCAGCGGGAGTTCCTACGAGCAGTACTTC
CASSFSSGSSYEQYF
>TRBD1|-|TRBJ1-2|TRBV6-1
TGTGCCAGCAGGAAACAGGGGGTACATGGCTACACCTTC
CASRKQGVHGYTF
>TRBD2|many|TRBJ2-7|TRBV7-3
TGTGCCAGCAGCGCCGGACTAGCGGGAGTCCACGAGCAGTACTTC
CASSAGLAGVHEQYF
>-|-|TRBJ2-2|TRBV23-1
TGCGCCAGCAGTCCTCAGGTAACCTCGAACACCGGGGAGCTGTTTTTT
CASSPQVTSNTGELFF
>-|-|TRBJ2-1|TRBV28
TGTGCCAGCAGTCTGACGATTAGGCGGGCCTCCTACAATGAGCAGTTCTTC
CASSLTIRRASYNEQFF
>-|once|TRBJ2-7|TRBV18
TGTGCCAGCTCACCACTCCGAGTGGTCGAGCAGTACTTC
CASSPLRVVEQYF
>TRBD1|-|TRBJ1-2|TRBV28
TGTGCCAGCAGGACCGGACAGGCATCCTATGGCTACACCTTC
CASRTGQASYGYTF
>-|-|TRBJ2-7|TRBV7-2
TGTGCCAGCAGCTTACTTTCCGCGTCCTACGAGCAGTACTTC
CASSLLSASYEQYF
>-|-|TRBJ2-2|TRBV2
TGTGCCAGCAGTGAACTGGTCCGGGAGCTGTTTTTT
CASSELVRELFF
>-|-|TRBJ1-3|TRBV7-2
TGTGCCAGCAGCTTGTCGACAGGCTCTGGAAACACCATATATTTT
CASSLSTGSGNTIYF
>-|-|TRBJ2-7|TRBV14
TGTGCCAGCAGCCAAGGGGGGGCGCATCTCGAGCAGTACTTC
CASSQGGAHLEQYF
>TRBD2|-|TRBJ2-1|TRBV4-1
TGCGCCAGCAGCCAAGGAGCCTTTCGGCGGGAGCTAAGCAATGAGCAGTTCTTC
CASSQGAFRRELSNEQFF
>TRBD1|-|TRBJ2-7|TRBV27
TGTGCCAGCAGTTTCCGGGACAGGGGGACCTACGAGCAGTACTTC
CASSFRDRGTYEQYF
>TRBD1|-|TRBJ1-2|TRBV10-3
TGTGCCATCAGTGACCTAGGGACAGGGGACTATGGCTACACCTTC
CAISDLGTGDYGYTF
>-|once|TRBJ1-3|TRBV5-1
TGCGCCAGCAGCTTGGTAGGTTCTGTGAACTCTGGAAACACCATATATTTT
CASSLVGSVNSGNTIYF
>TRBD1|-|TRBJ2-7|TRBV27
TGTGCCAGCAGGGCTTTCGGGACAGGCAAGTCCTACGAGCAGTACTTC
CASRAFGTGKSYEQYF
>-|-|TRBJ2-6|TRBV29-1
TGCAGCGTTAGGGGAGGTCGCGGGGCCAACGTCCTGACTTTC
CSVRGGRGANVLTF
>TRBD1|-|TRBJ2-2|TRBV19
TGTGCCAGTACCCCCGGGACAGGGGGTGTCGGGGAGCTGTTTTTT
CASTPGTGGVGELFF
>TRBD2|-|TRBJ2-1|TRBV11-2
TGTGCCAGCAGCCCAAGACTAGCGAAGACCTACAATGAGCAGTTCTTC
CASSPRLAKTYNEQFF
>TRBD2|once|TRBJ2-5|TRBV5-1
TGCGCCAGCAGCTTGACCTCCGGGACTAGCGGGAGGAAGACCCAGTACTTC
CASSLTSGTSGRKTQYF
>TRBD2|-|TRBJ2-2|TRBV6-1
TGTGCCAGCAGTGAGCGGGTCGGGAGGGCGGACGGGGAGCTGTTTTTT
CASSERVGRADGELFF
>-|-|TRBJ2-1|TRBV19
TGTGCCAGTAGTGCGACCGCCTCCTACAATGAGCAGTTCTTC
CASSATASYNEQFF
>-|few|TRBJ1-4|TRBV29-1
TGCAGCTCCCTGGCTAATGAAAAACTGTTTTTT
CSSLANEKLFF